This T cell receptor beta chain was captured in a study of CD8 T cells in Susac syndrome. FACS enriched CD8+ TEMRA cells, while bulk CD8+ and CD4+ were negatively isolated. With random hexamers, 0.5 to 1 ug RNA was reverse transcribed. TCRdb used MiXCR to reprocess the immunoSEQ multiplex PCR reads, holding one entry per CDR3 protein. The data show over 95,000 distinct CDR3 sequences, with less than 95% seen just once and approximately 0.13% held by the top ten. CDR1 and CDR2 (germline): DFQATT, SNEGSKA (reference sequence). The CDR3 runs 16 residues. Trimming shortened V by 6 bases and J by 6 bases, and 24 bases separated the two germline ends.

The V and J genes are TRBV20-1 and TRBJ1-5, with D perhaps matching TRBD1 (6 bases). The receptor was isolated from a human donor in good health. Sequencing input: CD8+ T cells from PBMCs. The CDR3 DNA is TGCAGTGCCGTTTCGCCCAGGGGATCGACGGGTCAGCCCCAGCATTTT. Translating gives CSAVSPRGSTGQPQHF.